This record covers a single T cell receptor beta chain. The antigen is unknown. The libraries were made with immunoSEQ version 4 in survey mode. Clones were read by immunoSEQ multiplex PCR, and TCRdb kept only the in-frame ones, dropping some. This table holds about 40,000 clones, around 82% found once. This sample was included in a study of persistence of HIV-infected CD4 T cells. An overlapping HIV-1 Gag peptide pool stimulated these cells at about 0.9 ug/peptide/mL. Memory cells lacking CD40L and CD69 with high CD45RO were sorted. The CDR3 is made up of 15 amino acids. Trimming took off 6 bases at V and 2 bases at J, with 15 bases between the two ends. Germline V gene sequence: CDR1 SNHLY, CDR2 FYNNEI.

This TCR derives from an adult man with HIV who was CMV-seropositive. Material: CD4+ T cells sorted from PBMCs after roughly 19-hour stimulation, obtained from a patient who received antiretroviral therapy. V usage is TRBV2 and J usage is TRBJ2-3; possible D gene TRBD2, 6 bases. The CDR3 DNA sequence: TGTGCCAGCAGAGTCCGAGGACTACACACAGATACGCAGTATTTT. It yields the protein CASRVRGLHTDTQYF.